Included here is one TCR beta chain sequence, with context. This clonotype was picked up a small number of times. No cognate antigen has been identified for it. Base-call qualities are not available, and no considerably larger clone is one nucleotide away. PBMCs were isolated by Ficoll-Paque density gradient centrifugation. This entry is derived from a study of T-cell memory formation after mild COVID-19 (TCRdb year 2021). The study in broad terms: Most TCR sequence clusters were specific to one of the two donors. T-cell clones expanding and contracting after mild COVID-19 in two donors were tracked by longitudinal TCRalpha and TCRbeta repertoire sequencing. The cohort comprised two young, previously healthy adult volunteers, one female and one male. The research as a whole found: The study included only two mild cases, and larger cohorts that include severe cases with pre-infection samples were judged to be necessary. Clones that contracted from day 15 to 85 showed balanced CD4/CD8 phenotypes, whereas a second wave of clones that expanded from day 15 to 37 leaned towards CD4+. Some responding clones were found in pre-infection memory, which suggests that pre-existing cross-reactive memory T cells took part in the SARS-CoV-2 response. The second-wave clones that peaked on day 37 were not confirmed to be SARS-CoV-2 specific. Contracting CD4+ clones turned up mainly in the CM and EM memory subsets, whereas EMRA was where CD8+ clones were enriched.

V is pared back by 6 bases and J by 6 bases, with 9 bases lying between the germline termini. From cysteine to phenylalanine, the CDR3 is 12 amino acids long. Of all the DNA, just the CDR3 is kept, 36 bases in frame from base 1. Instrument on record: Illumina NovaSeq 6000. TCRalpha and TCRbeta cDNA libraries were built by 5'RACE with constant-segment primers, adding sample barcodes and unique molecular identifiers. Trizol reagent was used to extract RNA from every sample. Amplification of the libraries took two PCR steps, and the second step added a second sample barcode plus Illumina TruSeq adapters. The libraries were sequenced on an Illumina NovaSeq using 2 x 150 bp paired-end reads. In the original analysis: The reads were demultiplexed and collapsed into UMI-guided consensus sequences using migec v1.2.7. With mixcr v2.1.11, UMI consensuses were aligned to TRA and TRB V and J templates and assembled into clonotypes. A clonotype was counted as expanded or contracted only when both edgeR and NoisET called the clonotype significant, with the noise models trained on biological replicates. For edgeR calls, the thresholds were a false discovery rate-adjusted p below 0.01 and a log2 fold-change of 1. As an exploratory analysis of dynamics, PCA with hierarchical clustering was applied to max-normalized trajectories of the 1000 most abundant clonotypes. Separately sequenced CD4+ and CD8+ repertoires were used to assign a CD4 or CD8 phenotype to each responding clone. TCRdb cleaned the public reads at Q25 with fastp, built clones with MiXCR and kept in-frame beta chains. Under each unique CDR3 protein, matching rows form one entry showing the most common genes and DNA. The V and J calls come from TCRdb's annotation, not from the publication. In this sample the table shows about 310,000 distinct CDR3 sequences, less than 20% of which occur a single time. The top ten hold about a fifth of the sample.

Sequenced input: PBMCs or a T cell subset sorted from them (not recorded which). This clonotype was sampled from a man aged 18-30 years who had mild COVID-19 (a few samples of this study predate the infection). The sample titles of this study are shuffled in the database, so cell type and time point are left out; the donor was told from shared clones. The chain employs TRBV12-3 or TRBV12-4 and TRBJ1-5, with a weak D call of TRBD1 (6 bases match). The CDR3 region reads CASRQGTQPQHF. The sequence in DNA is TGTGCCAGCAGGCAGGGGACTCAGCCCCAGCATTTT.